Sequencing of this TCR beta chain was carried out in a study of Ad26.COV2.S vaccination and SARS-CoV-2 variants. Study-wide findings and caveats: Using TCR breadth and depth analyses may have led to underestimated total T cell responses. Non-spike TCR breadth was similar in vaccine and placebo recipients.

Germline V lookup: CDR1 SEHNR, CDR2 FQNEAQ (reference sequence). The CDR3 is 14 residues long. Trimming pared 5 bases from V and 3 bases from J, leaving 13 bases between. Treatment: around 19 received Ad26.COV2.S at low or high dose, single or two shots; about 5 received placebo; per-sample allocation not given. Following the first vaccine or placebo injection, samples were taken on day 63. This Boston cohort included adults aged 18-55 years. It was Wuhan-strain SARS-CoV-2 spike that the Ad26 vaccine vector expressed. About this clone: Its antigen remains unknown.

Clones were read by immunoSEQ multiplex PCR, and TCRdb kept only the in-frame ones, dropping some. The sample lists around 300,000 clones; around 89% were seen once. The receptor was isolated from a person aged 18-65 years who received the Ad26.COV2.S COVID-19 vaccine or a placebo. The specimen comprised peripheral blood, sampled in a trial of Ad26.COV2.S vaccine versus placebo. This chain uses TRBV7-9 with TRBJ1-1, with unresolved D. The CDR3 DNA follows: TGTGCCAGCAGCGTAGTTTTGCTCTACACTGAAGCTTTCTTT. It translates to CASSVVLLYTEAFF. Full variable domain (missing parts from reference TRBV7-9 and TRBJ1-1): DTGVSQNPRHKITKRGQNVTFRCDPISEHNRLYWYRQTLGQGPEFLTYFQNEAQLEKSRLLSDRFSAERPKGSFSTLEIQRTEQGDSAMYLCASSVVLLYTEAFFGQGTRLTVV.